This T cell receptor (gamma chain) came from a study of Vδ1+ human thymocytes. The CDR3 extends over 15 amino acids. V shed 3 bases, J shed 0 bases, and the junction held 4 bases outside the gene matches. The germline V gene encodes CDR1 EGSTGY and CDR2 YDSYTSSV. RNA was extracted from the cells and then reverse transcribed. CDR3 amplicons came from multiplex PCR with pooled V-gene forward and constant-region reverse primers. TCRdb redid the clone calls on the multiplex PCR reads with CATT. The repertoire includes about 36,000 gamma-chain clones, around 20% of them detected once, and under 2% sits in the top ten. Findings of the study overall: In the thymus, TRG and TRD repertoires looked highly polyclonal with Gaussian CDR3 lengths. TRG sequences recurred across donors, whereas TRD sequences stayed essentially private. Unlike peripheral blood Vdelta1+ controls, thymic delta-chain sequences included about 20% Vdelta2 and few Vdelta3.

The table lists this clone with a few counts. What it binds is unknown. The sequence came from a girl under two years old who had congenital heart surgery. The sequenced sample consisted of Vdelta1+ gamma-delta thymocytes from the thymus. Sample subset: FACS-sorted CD3+ TCRalphabeta- TCRVdelta1+ TCRVdelta2- thymocytes. The chain couples TRGV4 to TRGJP2. The CDR3, as DNA: TGTGCCACCTGGGATATATATAGTAGTGATTGGATCAAGACGTTT. This codes for CATWDIYSSDWIKTF.